These 4 T cell receptor beta chains originate from one sample sequenced in a study of blood T cell repertoires in COVID-19. TCRdb's table, derived via immunoSEQ multiplex PCR, lists solely in-frame clones and lacks some. The table records around 130,000 clones, roughly 79% of them present only once. Sequences were obtained from peripheral blood. Receptors were obtained from a human donor in a cohort sampled during active COVID-19.

The CDR3 nucleotides read TGTGCCAGCAAGGCCCAGGGAGGTGGGGCCAACGTCCTGACTTTC. It codes for CASKAQGGGANVLTF. J is TRBJ2-6 and V is TRBV2, with D perhaps TRBD2 (6 bases). Trimming took 7 bases from V and 3 from J, leaving 13 bases between them. The CDR3 covers 15 residues. Germline CDR1 reads SNHLY; CDR2 reads FYNNEI.

This clone showed up just once. The genes are TRBV19 and TRBJ1-1, with TRBD1 matching over 7 bases. This CDR3 is built from 16 residues. V shed 1 base and J 8 bases; nucleotides not matched to a gene: 13. Germline values: CDR1 LNHDA, CDR2 SQIVND (reference sequence). This chain's CDR3 is CASSIGFRTGAPEAFF. The CDR3 DNA is TGTGCCAGTAGTATAGGTTTCCGGACAGGAGCTCCGGAAGCTTTCTTT.

The V and J genes are TRBV19 and TRBJ2-1, with 10 bases fitting TRBD1. Germline CDR1 is LNHDA and CDR2 is SQIVND (reference sequence). The CDR3 is 14 amino acids. Trimming removed 8 bases from V and 6 bases from J; junction bases left unmatched: 7. The CDR3 reads CASQGQGKPNEQFF. CDR3 DNA: TGTGCCAGTCAGGGACAGGGGAAGCCCAATGAGCAGTTCTTC.

The chain employs TRBV19 and TRBJ2-7, with TRBD1 identical over 10 bases. Per the germline V gene, CDR1 is LNHDA and CDR2 is SQIVND (reference sequence). CDR3 length: 13 residues. V was pared by 8 bases and J by 6 bases, with 7 bases of the junction left unmatched. CDR3 residues: CASPPRTGGEQYF. Written as DNA, the CDR3 is TGTGCCAGTCCTCCCCGGACAGGGGGCGAGCAGTACTTC.